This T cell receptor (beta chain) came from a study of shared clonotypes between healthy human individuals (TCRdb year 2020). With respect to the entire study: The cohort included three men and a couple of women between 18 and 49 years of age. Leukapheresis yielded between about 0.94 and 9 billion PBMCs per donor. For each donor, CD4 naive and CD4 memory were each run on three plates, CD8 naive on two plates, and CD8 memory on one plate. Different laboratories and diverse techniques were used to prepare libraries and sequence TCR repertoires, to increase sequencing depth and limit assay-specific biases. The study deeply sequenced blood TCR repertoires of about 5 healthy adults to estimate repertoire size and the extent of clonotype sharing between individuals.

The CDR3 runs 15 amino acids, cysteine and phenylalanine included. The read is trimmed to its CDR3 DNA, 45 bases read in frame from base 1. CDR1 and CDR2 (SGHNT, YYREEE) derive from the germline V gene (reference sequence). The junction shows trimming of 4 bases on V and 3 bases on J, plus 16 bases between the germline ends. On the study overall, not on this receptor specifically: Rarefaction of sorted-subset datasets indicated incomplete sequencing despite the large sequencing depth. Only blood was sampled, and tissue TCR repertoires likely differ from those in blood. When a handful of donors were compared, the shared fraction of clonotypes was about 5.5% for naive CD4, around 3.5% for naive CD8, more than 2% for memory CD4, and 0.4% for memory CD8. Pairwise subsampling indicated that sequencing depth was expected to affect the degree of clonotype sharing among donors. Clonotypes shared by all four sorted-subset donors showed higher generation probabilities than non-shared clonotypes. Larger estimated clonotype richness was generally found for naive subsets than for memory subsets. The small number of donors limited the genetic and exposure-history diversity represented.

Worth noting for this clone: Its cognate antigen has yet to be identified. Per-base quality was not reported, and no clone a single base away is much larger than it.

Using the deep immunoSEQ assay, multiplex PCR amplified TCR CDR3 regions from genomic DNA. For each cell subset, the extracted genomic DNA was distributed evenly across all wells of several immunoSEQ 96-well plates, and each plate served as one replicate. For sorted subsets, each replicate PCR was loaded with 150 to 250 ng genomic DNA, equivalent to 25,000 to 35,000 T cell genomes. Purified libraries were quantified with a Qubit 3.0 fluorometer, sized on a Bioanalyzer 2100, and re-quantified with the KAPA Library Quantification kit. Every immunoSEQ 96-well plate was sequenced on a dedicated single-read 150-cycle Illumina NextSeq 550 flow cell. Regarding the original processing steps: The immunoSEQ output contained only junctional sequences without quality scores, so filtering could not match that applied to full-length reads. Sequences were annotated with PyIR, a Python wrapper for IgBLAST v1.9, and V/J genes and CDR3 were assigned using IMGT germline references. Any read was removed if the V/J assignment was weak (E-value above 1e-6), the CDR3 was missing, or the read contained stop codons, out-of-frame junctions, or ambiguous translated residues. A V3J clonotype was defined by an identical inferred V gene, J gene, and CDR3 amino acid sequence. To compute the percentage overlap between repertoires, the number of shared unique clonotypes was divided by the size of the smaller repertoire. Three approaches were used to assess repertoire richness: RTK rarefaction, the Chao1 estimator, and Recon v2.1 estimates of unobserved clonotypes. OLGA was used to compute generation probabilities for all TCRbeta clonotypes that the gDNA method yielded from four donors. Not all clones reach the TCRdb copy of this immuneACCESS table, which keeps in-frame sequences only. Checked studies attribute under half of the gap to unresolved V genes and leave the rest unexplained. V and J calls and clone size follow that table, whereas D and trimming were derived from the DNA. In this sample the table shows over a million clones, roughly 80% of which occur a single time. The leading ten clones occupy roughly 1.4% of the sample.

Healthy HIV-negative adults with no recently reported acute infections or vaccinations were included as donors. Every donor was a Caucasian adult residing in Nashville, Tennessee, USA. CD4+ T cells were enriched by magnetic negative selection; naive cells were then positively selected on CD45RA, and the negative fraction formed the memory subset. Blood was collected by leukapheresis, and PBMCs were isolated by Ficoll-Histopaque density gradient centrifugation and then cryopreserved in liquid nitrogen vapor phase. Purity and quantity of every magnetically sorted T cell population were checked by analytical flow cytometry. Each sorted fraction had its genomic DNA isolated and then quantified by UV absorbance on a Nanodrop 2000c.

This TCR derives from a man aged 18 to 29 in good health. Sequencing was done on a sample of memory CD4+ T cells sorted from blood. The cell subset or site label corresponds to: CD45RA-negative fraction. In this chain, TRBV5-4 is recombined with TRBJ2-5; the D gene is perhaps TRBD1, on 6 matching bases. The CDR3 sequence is CASSPTGTRKETQYF. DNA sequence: TGTGCCAGCAGCCCTACCGGGACAAGAAAAGAGACCCAGTACTTC.